The 8 T cell receptor beta chains below were found in one sample sequenced in a study of shared clonotypes between healthy human individuals. Only in-frame clones appear in the TCRdb table, and some are missing; sequencing was by immunoSEQ multiplex PCR. The repertoire consists of 950,000 to 1,300,000 clones, with around 75% occurring once and the leading ten covering approximately 1.5%. The sample consisted of memory CD4+ T cells sorted from blood. As to subset: CD45RA-negative fraction. These receptor sequences come from a man younger than 35 in good health.

V and J are TRBV30 and TRBJ2-5; D is perhaps TRBD1 or TRBD2 (5 bases each). The better agreement between TRBJ2-7 and the DNA end casts doubt on the J call. Germline values: CDR1 GTSNPN, CDR2 SVGIG (reference sequence). This CDR3 is 14 amino acids long. The CDR3 loop reads CAWSRGFGGDEQYF. The CDR3 coding sequence is TGTGCCTGGAGTCGGGGCTTTGGGGGTGACGAGCAGTACTTC.

V is TRBV6-1 and J is TRBJ1-3; perhaps TRBD1 as D (6 bases). Germline V gives CDR1 MNHNS, CDR2 SASEGT. Trimming removed 5 bases at V and 2 bases at J, with 13 bases between. CDR3 length: 15 amino acids. The CDR3 sequence: CASSIDRYPGNTIYF. CDR3 DNA sequence: TGTGCCAGCAGTATCGACAGGTACCCTGGAAACACCATATATTTT.

The J gene is TRBJ2-3, the V gene TRBV6-6; D unclear. Per the germline V gene, CDR1 is MNHNY and CDR2 is SVGAGI (reference sequence). V lost 7 bases and J lost 0, with 14 bases in between. This CDR3 contains 15 residues. Here the CDR3 reads CASILRTTSTDTQYF. The CDR3 bases are TGTGCCAGCATCCTAAGGACCACTAGCACAGATACGCAGTATTTT.

The V call is TRBV11-2, the J call TRBJ2-3; TRBD2 matches 8 bases. Germline loops: CDR1 SGHAT, CDR2 FQNNGV. J gave up 4 bases and V 1 base, and 7 bases lay outside the gene matches. This CDR3 comprises 16 residues. The CDR3 DNA is TGTGCCAGCAGCTTAGGCGCCGGGAGGGTTGCAGATACGCAGTATTTT. Translated, it gives CASSLGAGRVADTQYF.

The rearrangement links TRBV7-9 to TRBJ2-1, with TRBD2 matching over 7 bases. This CDR3 spans 16 amino acids. Germline CDR1 is SEHNR and CDR2 is FQNEAQ (reference sequence). After removal of 5 bases from V and 9 bases from J, the junction contained 16 bases not matched to a gene. In DNA form, the CDR3 reads TGTGCCAGCAGCCCACTTCCCGCGGGAGTTGGCAGTGAGCAGTTCTTC. Residues: CASSPLPAGVGSEQFF.

The rearrangement uses TRBV4-1 and TRBJ2-5; 12 bases fit TRBD2. The CDR3 spans 16 residues. Trimming took 2 bases from V and 1 from J; bases not matched to a gene: 2. Germline V gene lookup returns CDR1 MGHRA and CDR2 YSYEKL. The CDR3 nucleotides read TGCGCCAGCAGCCAATCGGGACTAGCGGGCCAAGAGACCCAGTACTTC. Protein product: CASSQSGLAGQETQYF.

V gene TRBV25-1 combines with J gene TRBJ1-1; D is uncertain. From germline, CDR1 is MGHDK and CDR2 SYGVNS. Trimming took 1 base from V and 1 from J, leaving 13 bases between them. This CDR3 contains 16 residues. This CDR3 reads CASSESKSAQNTEAFF. Here the CDR3 DNA reads TGTGCCAGCAGTGAATCAAAGTCAGCCCAGAACACTGAAGCTTTCTTT.

The CDR3 DNA is TGTGCCAGCAGCCCGGTCGGGACTAGCGGACGAAATGAGCAGTTCTTC. This codes for CASSPVGTSGRNEQFF. The J gene is TRBJ2-1, the V gene TRBV7-2; TRBD2 agrees at 11 bases. The CDR3 consists of 16 residues. Germline V gene data show CDR1 as SGHTA and CDR2 as FQGNSA. The V gene end was trimmed by 5 bases and the J gene end by 7 bases; junction bases not matched to a gene: 10.